This T cell receptor beta chain was identified in a study of blood T cells in healthy people across ages. The use of a sample-barcoded 5' primer and a J-beta primer mix characterized a second PCR of roughly 6 to 11 cycles. TCRdb reprocessed the 5' RACE reads via MiXCR and lists one record per CDR3 protein. The sample consists of some 930,000 distinct CDR3 sequences, just under 30% of them appearing once. Trimming at V came to 7 bases and at J to 2 bases, leaving 10 bases not matched to a gene. The CDR3 runs 16 residues. Germline lookup yields CDR1 MGHRA and CDR2 YSYEKL. In terms of origin and age, donors were healthy Caucasian individuals from Russia aged roughly 6 to 100. These data also featured in a second study, about T cells of mothers and their children. That report adds: Three mothers and their six children, all healthy Caucasians, donated. When mothers and children were related, their normalized repertoire overlap, which was always slightly higher, did not differ significantly from that of unrelated pairs.

The TCR sequence derives from a woman in her forties in good health. V is TRBV4-1 and J is TRBJ2-5; 10 bases align to TRBD1. What was sequenced was blood. CDR3 residues: CASNQGQGNGQETQYF. The DNA of the CDR3 is TGCGCCAGCAACCAGGGACAGGGGAATGGGCAAGAGACCCAGTACTTC.